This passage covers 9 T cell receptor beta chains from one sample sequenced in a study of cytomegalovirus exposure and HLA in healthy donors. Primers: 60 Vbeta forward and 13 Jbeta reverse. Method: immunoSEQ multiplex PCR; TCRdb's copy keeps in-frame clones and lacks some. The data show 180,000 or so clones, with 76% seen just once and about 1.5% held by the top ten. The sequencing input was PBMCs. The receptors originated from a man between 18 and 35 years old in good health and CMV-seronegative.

For the CDR3, the DNA is TGTGCCAGCAGCCCGGGACAGATCCAAGAGACCCAGTACTTC. This translates into CASSPGQIQETQYF. The chain carries TRBV5-4 and TRBJ2-5; 7 bases are shared with TRBD1. The CDR3 consists of 14 residues. Germline V lookup: CDR1 SGHNT, CDR2 YYREEE (reference sequence). Trimming removed 4 bases from V and 1 base from J; junction bases left unmatched: 4.

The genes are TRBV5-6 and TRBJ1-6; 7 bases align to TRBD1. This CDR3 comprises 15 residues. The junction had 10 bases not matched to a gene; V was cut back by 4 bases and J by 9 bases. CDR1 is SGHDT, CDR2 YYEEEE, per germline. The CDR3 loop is CASSRIDRESSPLHF. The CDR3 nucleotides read TGTGCCAGCAGCCGGATCGACAGGGAGAGTTCACCCCTCCACTTT.

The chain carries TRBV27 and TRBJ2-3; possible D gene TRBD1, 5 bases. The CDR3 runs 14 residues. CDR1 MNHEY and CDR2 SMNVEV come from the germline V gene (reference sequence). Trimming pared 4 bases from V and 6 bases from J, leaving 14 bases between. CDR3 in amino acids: CASSSRQGRDTQYF. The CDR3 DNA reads TGTGCCAGCAGTTCACGGCAGGGCAGGGATACGCAGTATTTT.

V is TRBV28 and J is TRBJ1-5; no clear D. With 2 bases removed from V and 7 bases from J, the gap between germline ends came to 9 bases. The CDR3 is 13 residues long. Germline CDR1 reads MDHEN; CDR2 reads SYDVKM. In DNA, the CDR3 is TGTGCCAGCAGTTTAGAACTGAGACAGCCCCAGCATTTT. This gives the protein CASSLELRQPQHF.

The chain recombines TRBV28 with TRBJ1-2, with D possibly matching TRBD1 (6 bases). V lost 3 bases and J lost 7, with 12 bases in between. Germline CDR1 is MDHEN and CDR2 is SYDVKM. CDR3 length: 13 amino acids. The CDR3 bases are TGTGCCAGCAGTTTTGGGGGCATCGGTGGCTACACCTTC. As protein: CASSFGGIGGYTF.

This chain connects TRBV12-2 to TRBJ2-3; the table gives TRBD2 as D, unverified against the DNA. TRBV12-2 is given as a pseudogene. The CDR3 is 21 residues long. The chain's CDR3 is CASRWTRGKDCGGGSTDTQYF. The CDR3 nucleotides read TGTGCAAGTCGGTGGACCCGCGGGAAGGATTGCGGGGGAGGCAGCACAGATACGCAGTATTTT.

The CDR3, as DNA: TGTGCCAGCGGGCTGCACAGGGTTGGCTACACCTTC. Protein product: CASGLHRVGYTF. This chain links TRBV2 with TRBJ1-2; weak D call: TRBD1 (6 bases). CDR1 and CDR2 (germline): SNHLY, FYNNEI. The CDR3 is made up of 12 amino acids. Trimming cost V 8 bases and J 7 bases, with 14 bases left between them.

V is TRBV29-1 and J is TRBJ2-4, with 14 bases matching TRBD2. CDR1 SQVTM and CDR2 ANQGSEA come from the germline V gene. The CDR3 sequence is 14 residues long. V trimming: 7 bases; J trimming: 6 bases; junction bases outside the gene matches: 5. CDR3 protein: CSAGTSGSRNIQYF. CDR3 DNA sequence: TGCAGCGCAGGGACTAGCGGGAGTCGAAACATTCAGTACTTC.

The CDR3 coding sequence is TGCGCCAGCAGCTTGACAGGGGACCCCGAGCAGTACTTC. Translated, it gives CASSLTGDPEQYF. The genes are TRBV5-1 and TRBJ2-7; TRBD1 matches 7 bases. Germline V gives CDR1 SGHRS, CDR2 YFSETQ. This CDR3 has 13 amino acids. V dropped 1 base and J dropped 6; count of bases not matched to a gene: 4. The whole variable domain, remainder taken from reference TRBV5-1 and TRBJ2-7, is KAGVTQTPRYLIKTRGQQVTLSCSPISGHRSVSWYQQTPGQGLQFLFEYFSETQRNKGNFPGRFSGRQFSNSRSEMNVSTLELGDSALYLCASSLTGDPEQYFGPGTRLTVT.